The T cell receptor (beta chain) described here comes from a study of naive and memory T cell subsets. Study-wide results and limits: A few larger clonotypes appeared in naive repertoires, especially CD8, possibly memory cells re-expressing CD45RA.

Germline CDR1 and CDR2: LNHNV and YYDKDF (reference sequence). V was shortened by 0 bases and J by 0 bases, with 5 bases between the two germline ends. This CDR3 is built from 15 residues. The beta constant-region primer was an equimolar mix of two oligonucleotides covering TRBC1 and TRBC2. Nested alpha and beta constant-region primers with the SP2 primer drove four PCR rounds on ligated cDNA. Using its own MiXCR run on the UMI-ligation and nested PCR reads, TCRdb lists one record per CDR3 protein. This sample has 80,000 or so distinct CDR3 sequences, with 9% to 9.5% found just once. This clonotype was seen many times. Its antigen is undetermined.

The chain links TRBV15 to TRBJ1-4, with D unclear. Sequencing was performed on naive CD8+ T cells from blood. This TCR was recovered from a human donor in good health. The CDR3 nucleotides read TGTGCCACCAGCAGAGACCAAGCAACTAATGAAAAACTGTTTTTT. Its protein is CATSRDQATNEKLFF.